This TCR beta chain was identified during a study of shared clonotypes between healthy human individuals. Ten immunoSEQ deep assay plates held the unsorted PBMC DNA. In the study's own analysis: ImmunoSEQ output held junction-only sequences without quality scores, so filtering differed. Some clones are missing from TCRdb's copy, which holds only in-frame ones; the method was immunoSEQ multiplex PCR. That table furnishes V, J and clone size, whereas the DNA furnished D and trimming. This table holds 450,000 to 550,000 clones, around 74% found once. This clone appeared a single time. Germline V lookup: CDR1 MGHRA, CDR2 YSYEKL. The CDR3 spans 15 residues. The V end lost 0 bases, the J end lost 4 bases, and 10 bases lay between the germline ends.

V usage is TRBV4-1 and J usage is TRBJ2-1; either TRBD1 or TRBD2 may supply D (5 bases each). Sequenced material: PBMCs. The TCR comes from a woman in her thirties or forties in good health. Some clones in this sample may be carry-over from other donors' samples. CDR3 residues: CASSQDLEGYNEQFF. The CDR3 bases are TGCGCCAGCAGCCAAGATCTCGAGGGGTACAATGAGCAGTTCTTC.